These T cell receptor beta chains were read from a single sample in a study of blood T cell repertoires in COVID-19. Assay used: immunoSEQ multiplex PCR; TCRdb lists only in-frame clones, some missing. The table has more than 150,000 clones, around 86% seen once. The sequenced sample was peripheral blood. The receptors derive from a woman aged 40 to 50 with acute or convalescent COVID-19. The conserved cysteine and the conserved F or W are not part of the CDR3 here. A D gene is named only where the DNA matches it firmly.

v_gene: TRBV19
len: 13
j_gene: TRBJ2-1
d_gene: NA
CDR3aa: ASSIVLGAYNEQF

v_gene: TRBV11-2
len: 13
j_gene: TRBJ1-5
d_gene: NA
CDR3aa: ASSRSSGSNQPQH

v_gene: TRBV4-2
len: 14
j_gene: TRBJ2-1
d_gene: NA
CDR3aa: ASSQAPDNSGGEQF

v_gene: TRBV3-1/TRBV3-2
len: 14
j_gene: TRBJ1-3
d_gene: NA
CDR3aa: ASSQGGEQAGNTIY

v_gene: TRBV5-6
len: 10
j_gene: TRBJ1-5
d_gene: NA
CDR3aa: ASSSGNQPQH

v_gene: TRBV12-3/TRBV12-4
len: 10
j_gene: TRBJ1-2
d_gene: NA
CDR3aa: ASSFGSMAYT

v_gene: TRBV19
len: 13
j_gene: TRBJ2-7
d_gene: TRBD1
CDR3aa: ASSPVVAGGYEQY

v_gene: TRBV27
len: 12
j_gene: TRBJ2-7
d_gene: NA
CDR3aa: ASRRSQGVYEQY

v_gene: TRBV5-1
len: 12
j_gene: TRBJ1-6
d_gene: NA
CDR3aa: ASSLDSNNSPLH

v_gene: TRBV5-4
len: 15
j_gene: TRBJ2-3
d_gene: TRBD2
CDR3aa: ASSPPGLAGATDTQY

v_gene: TRBV12-5
len: 11
j_gene: TRBJ1-2
d_gene: NA
CDR3aa: ASGLQTDYGYT

v_gene: TRBV19
len: 13
j_gene: TRBJ2-5
d_gene: TRBD2
CDR3aa: ASSRTSGLQETQY

v_gene: TRBV27
len: 11
j_gene: TRBJ1-1
d_gene: TRBD1
CDR3aa: ASSQQGSTEAF

v_gene: TRBV7-3
len: 15
j_gene: TRBJ2-2
d_gene: TRBD1
CDR3aa: ASSSYRGLLDTGELF

v_gene: TRBV5-1
len: 13
j_gene: TRBJ2-1
d_gene: NA
CDR3aa: ASSLGAGPYNEQF

v_gene: TRBV19
len: 13
j_gene: TRBJ2-1
d_gene: TRBD1
CDR3aa: ASSDPGQGHNEQF

v_gene: TRBV7-2
len: 12
j_gene: TRBJ2-5
d_gene: NA
CDR3aa: ASSFWGGQETQY

v_gene: TRBV2
len: 11
j_gene: TRBJ1-2
d_gene: NA
CDR3aa: ASSSVRTDGYT

v_gene: TRBV5-1
len: 14
j_gene: TRBJ2-7
d_gene: TRBD2
CDR3aa: ASSLVASGVSYEQY

v_gene: TRBV27
len: 11
j_gene: TRBJ2-7
d_gene: TRBD2
CDR3aa: ASSSLGGGEQY

v_gene: TRBV18
len: 13
j_gene: TRBJ1-5
d_gene: NA
CDR3aa: ASSPPGKSNQPQH

v_gene: TRBV10-1
len: 11
j_gene: TRBJ2-1
d_gene: TRBD2
CDR3aa: ASQREGWNEQF

v_gene: TRBV7-2
len: 10
j_gene: TRBJ2-7
d_gene: NA
CDR3aa: ASSFGQGRQY

v_gene: TRBV6-5
len: 11
j_gene: TRBJ2-2
d_gene: TRBD1
CDR3aa: ATRTGDTGELF

v_gene: TRBV27
len: 11
j_gene: TRBJ2-3
d_gene: TRBD2
CDR3aa: ASNAGDSDTQY

v_gene: TRBV7-8
len: 12
j_gene: TRBJ2-7
d_gene: NA
CDR3aa: ASSRMGHAYEQY

v_gene: TRBV3-1/TRBV3-2
len: 14
j_gene: TRBJ1-6
d_gene: NA
CDR3aa: ASSRGSGPLGSPLH

v_gene: TRBV29-1
len: 10
j_gene: TRBJ1-2
d_gene: TRBD1
CDR3aa: SGQGHDYGYT

v_gene: TRBV5-6
len: 13
j_gene: TRBJ1-2
d_gene: TRBD1
CDR3aa: ASSKGQGRVYGYT

v_gene: TRBV19
len: 13
j_gene: TRBJ1-6
d_gene: NA
CDR3aa: ASSIGGGYNSPLH

v_gene: TRBV18
len: 10
j_gene: TRBJ2-7
d_gene: TRBD2
CDR3aa: ASSLAGDEQY

v_gene: TRBV5-4
len: 13
j_gene: TRBJ1-1
d_gene: NA
CDR3aa: ASSSGRERFTEAF

v_gene: TRBV12-3/TRBV12-4
len: 11
j_gene: TRBJ1-6
d_gene: NA
CDR3aa: ASRTQGFSPLH

v_gene: TRBV5-4
len: 13
j_gene: TRBJ2-3
d_gene: NA
CDR3aa: ASSWEGESTDTQY

v_gene: TRBV19
len: 12
j_gene: TRBJ1-5
d_gene: TRBD1
CDR3aa: ASGAGTGNQPQH

v_gene: TRBV5-1
len: 12
j_gene: TRBJ2-4
d_gene: NA
CDR3aa: ASKTSQGASIQY

v_gene: TRBV13
len: 11
j_gene: TRBJ1-2
d_gene: NA
CDR3aa: ASSPGLGYGYT